This is a list of T cell receptor beta chains from one sample in a study of human T cells and chemical hapten exposure. TCRdb processed the RACE reads anew with MiXCR; each CDR3 protein has one entry. This table has about 51,000 distinct CDR3 sequences, approximately 9.8% appearing once. Specimen: whole blood, collected in connection with sensitization to the hapten diphenylcyclopropenone (DPC). These receptors all stem from a woman aged 40 to 50 with alopecia areata. Some clones in this sample may be carry-over from other donors' samples. CDR3s include the opening cysteine and the closing phenylalanine or tryptophan. D genes are given only for firm matches. For some rows the clone size is stated as once, few or many, or as a class when expanded; others skip it.

.	TRBV27	TRBJ2-7	.	CASTPGAGAGEQYF	TGTGCCAGCACCCCCGGGGCGGGGGCAGGCGAGCAGTACTTC
many	TRBV6-1	TRBJ1-2	.	CASSEGGRAYYGYTF	TGTGCCAGCAGTGAAGGAGGGAGGGCATACTATGGCTACACCTTC
many	TRBV18	TRBJ1-4	.	CASSPRAKGGTNEKLFF	TGTGCCAGCTCACCCCGGGCGAAGGGCGGCACTAATGAAAAACTGTTTTTT
.	TRBV20-1	TRBJ1-2	TRBD1	CSALDRHGYTF	TGCAGTGCTCTGGACAGGCATGGCTACACCTTC
many	TRBV3-1	TRBJ2-4	.	CASSQTGRPKNIQYF	TGTGCCAGCAGCCAGACGGGACGCCCAAAAAACATTCAGTACTTC
many	TRBV12-5	TRBJ1-1	.	CASGLGTLLAPNTEAFF	TGTGCTAGTGGTTTGGGTACGCTGTTGGCCCCGAACACTGAAGCTTTCTTT
few	TRBV9	TRBJ1-5	TRBD1	CASSGTGADQPQHF	TGTGCCAGCAGCGGGACAGGGGCTGACCAGCCCCAGCATTTT
many	TRBV5-5	TRBJ1-2	TRBD1	CASSPVGQGYGYTF	TGTGCCAGCAGCCCAGTGGGACAGGGCTATGGCTACACCTTC
many	TRBV12-3/TRBV12-4	TRBJ1-1	.	CASSTYRNMNTEAFF	TGTGCCAGCAGCACCTACAGAAACATGAACACTGAAGCTTTCTTT
many	TRBV4-2	TRBJ2-5	.	CASSQETQKETQYF	TGTGCCAGCAGCCAAGAGACTCAGAAAGAGACCCAGTACTTC
many	TRBV28	TRBJ1-1	.	CASSSRTVSRAFF	TGTGCCAGCAGTTCGCGGACAGTCTCTAGAGCTTTCTTT
few	TRBV3-1	TRBJ1-2	.	CASSQRSRDYGYTF	TGTGCCAGCAGCCAGCGGTCACGGGACTATGGCTACACCTTC
many	TRBV6-6	TRBJ1-1	.	CASSRRRGRDGDTEAFF	TGTGCCAGCAGTAGGCGGCGGGGGCGCGATGGGGACACTGAAGCTTTCTTT
many	TRBV7-9	TRBJ2-7	TRBD1	CASSLESRGPTYEQYF	TGTGCCAGCAGCTTAGAGTCCAGGGGGCCAACCTACGAGCAGTACTTC
many	TRBV5-5	TRBJ1-2	.	CASSLVRGDYGYTF	TGTGCCAGCAGCTTGGTACGGGGGGACTATGGCTACACCTTC
many	TRBV30	TRBJ2-3	TRBD2	CAWRRGGGAADTQYF	TGTGCCTGGAGGCGAGGCGGGGGGGCGGCAGATACGCAGTATTTT